This entry lists 26 T cell receptor beta chains sequenced from one sample in a study of blood T cells in healthy people across ages. Then a second PCR, running about 6 to 12 cycles, was carried out with a sample-barcoded 5' primer and a J-beta primer mix. TCRdb itself ran the 5' RACE reads through MiXCR, one entry per CDR3 protein. This table holds approximately 780,000 distinct CDR3 sequences, approximately 24% found once. The data were also submitted as part of a second study, on T cells of mothers and their children.

Sequencing was done on a sample of blood. Receptors originate from a boy aged 5-17 years in good health.

The table lists this clonotype with a few counts. J is TRBJ2-5 and V is TRBV12-3 or TRBV12-4; 8 bases agree with TRBD2. The V segment lost 5 bases and the J segment 3 bases; nucleotides outside the gene matches: 11. The CDR3 runs to 16 residues. The CDR3 nucleotides read TGTGCCAGCAGTCATCACCGGGACGGGGGGGAAGAGACCCAGTACTTC. This codes for CASSHHRDGGEETQYF.

The chain recombines TRBV5-1 with TRBJ1-3; D remains unclear. CDR1 and CDR2 (germline): SGHRS, YFSETQ. The CDR3 is 12 amino acids. V lost 3 bases and J lost 8, with 9 bases in between. CDR3: CASSSRVDTIYF. The DNA of the CDR3 is TGCGCCAGCAGCTCCCGGGTGGACACCATATATTTT.

The chain is built from TRBV20-1 and TRBJ2-3; the D is unclear. The CDR3 runs 13 residues. Germline CDR1 is DFQATT and CDR2 is SNEGSKA (reference sequence). V dropped 5 bases and J dropped 3 bases, with 12 bases sitting between them. The CDR3 DNA reads TGCAGTGCTGCTAATATCCCAACAGATACGCAGTATTTT. It translates to CSAANIPTDTQYF.

The table lists this clonotype with a few counts. The V gene is TRBV12-3 or TRBV12-4, the J gene TRBJ2-5, with D possibly TRBD1 on 6 matching bases. V shed 7 bases and J shed 5 bases, with 17 bases lying between them. There are 14 residues in the CDR3. The DNA for the CDR3 is TGTGCCAGCACCCAACAGGGCTCGGGCGAGACCCAGTACTTC. Translation gives CASTQQGSGETQYF.

The rearrangement uses TRBV10-1 and TRBJ2-6, with 9 bases matching TRBD1. Germline CDR1 WNHNN, CDR2 SYGVQD (reference sequence). The CDR3 runs 17 residues. The ends lost 5 bases at V and 0 bases at J; junction bases unmatched: 5. The CDR3 DNA reads as TGCGCCAGCAGTCCCGACAGGGGGATCTCTGGGGCCAACGTCCTGACTTTC. It codes for CASSPDRGISGANVLTF.

The chain uses TRBV20-1 and TRBJ2-1, with D unresolved. The CDR3 has 13 amino acids. Germline CDR1 reads DFQATT; CDR2 reads SNEGSKA (reference sequence). The ends were cut back, 4 bases at V and 2 bases at J, with 9 bases in the middle. DNA for the CDR3: TGCAGTGCTATTGAGACAACCTACAATGAGCAGTTCTTC. Translated: CSAIETTYNEQFF.

V gene TRBV7-9 combines with J gene TRBJ2-2; 7 nucleotides agree with TRBD1. The germline CDR1 and CDR2 sequences are SEHNR and FQNEAQ (reference sequence). Trimming removed 5 bases from V and 1 base from J; junction bases left unmatched: 7. The CDR3 runs to 16 residues. The CDR3, as DNA: TGTGCCAGCAGCACAGGGGCCCTGGTGAACACCGGGGAGCTGTTTTTT. Its protein is CASSTGALVNTGELFF.

The rearrangement joins TRBV6-6 to TRBJ1-3, with D uncertain. V was cut by 6 bases and J by 4 bases, with 13 bases left in between. The CDR3 sequence is 14 residues long. In germline, CDR1 is MNHNY, CDR2 SVGAGI (reference sequence). CDR3 DNA sequence: TGTGCCAGCAGAAACACGGTATCGGGAAACACCATATATTTT. It codes for CASRNTVSGNTIYF.

The chain has TRBV7-9 and TRBJ1-4; D gene ambiguous. CDR1 and CDR2 (germline): SEHNR, FQNEAQ (reference sequence). CDR3 size: 15 residues. V gave up 1 base and J gave up 5 bases, with 11 bases separating them. The CDR3 loop is CASSLEGTENEKLFF. The CDR3 coding sequence is TGTGCCAGCAGCTTAGAGGGAACCGAGAATGAAAAACTGTTTTTT.

There are a few counts of this clonotype. The chain joins TRBV28 to TRBJ2-4; D is perhaps TRBD1 (6 bases). CDR3 length: 15 residues. The germline gives CDR1 MDHEN, CDR2 SYDVKM. V was cut by 4 bases and J by 1 base, with 11 bases left in between. The CDR3 nucleotides read TGTGCCAGCAGTTCCCCAGGGGAGGCCAAAAACATTCAGTACTTC. The encoded protein is CASSSPGEAKNIQYF.

This clonotype has more than one count but fewer than ten. The genes are TRBV29-1 and TRBJ2-5; maybe TRBD1 (5 bases). TRBJ2-7 matches the DNA end more closely, so the J call is doubtful. Germline V CDR1 and CDR2: SQVTM, ANQGSEA. This CDR3 contains 13 residues. CDR3 sequence: CSAQTGATYEQYF. The CDR3 nucleotides read TGCAGCGCTCAGACTGGGGCGACCTACGAGCAGTACTTC.

This clonotype was detected many times. V and J are TRBV7-9 and TRBJ2-3; TRBD2 agrees at 13 bases. The V gene end was trimmed by 5 bases and the J gene end by 6 bases; junction bases not matched to a gene: 11. The CDR3 is 17 residues long. CDR1 and CDR2 (germline): SEHNR, FQNEAQ (reference sequence). As DNA, the CDR3 is TGTGCCAGCAGCCCGCGACGACTAGCGGGAGGCGCCGATACGCAGTATTTT. It specifies CASSPRRLAGGADTQYF.

This chain uses TRBV7-2 with TRBJ1-2; D unresolved. The CDR3 totals 13 residues. The V end lost 7 bases, the J end lost 5 bases, and 14 bases lay between the germline ends. Germline-derived CDR1 and CDR2 are SGHTA and FQGNSA. The DNA for the CDR3 is TGTGCCAGCACCCCCGGCGGGAATTATGGCTACACCTTC. Protein sequence: CASTPGGNYGYTF.

The V gene is TRBV7-3, the J gene TRBJ2-2; possibly TRBD1 or TRBD2 for D (5 bases each). Trimming removed 5 bases from V and 1 base from J, with 11 bases in between. Germline loops: CDR1 SGHTA, CDR2 FQGTGA. CDR3 length: 15 amino acids. The CDR3 bases are TGTGCCAGCAGCCCCCCGGGACGGAACACCGGGGAGCTGTTTTTT. It encodes CASSPPGRNTGELFF.

The chain joins TRBV2 to TRBJ2-5, with 9 bases aligning to TRBD1. The DNA matches TRBJ2-7 better at its end, which makes the J call doubtful. The germline V gene encodes CDR1 SNHLY and CDR2 FYNNEI. This CDR3 region has 15 residues. The CDR3 protein is CASSDLDRGIYEQYF. CDR3 nucleotides: TGTGCCAGCAGTGACCTGGACAGGGGAATTTACGAGCAGTACTTC.

This clonotype was picked up a small number of times. CDR3 region: CSVDSAGANVLTF. CDR3 in DNA: TGCAGCGTTGACTCGGCTGGGGCCAACGTCCTGACTTTC. The V and J genes are TRBV29-1 and TRBJ2-6, with D unresolved. This CDR3 contains 13 residues. Trimming stripped 3 bases from V and 2 bases from J, with 5 bases between. From germline, CDR1 is SQVTM and CDR2 ANQGSEA.

This clonotype was counted a few times. J is TRBJ2-5 and V is TRBV4-2; D perhaps matches TRBD2 (5 bases). The last part of the DNA fits TRBJ2-7 better; the J call may be wrong. Germline V gene lookup returns CDR1 LGHNA and CDR2 YNFKEQ. The CDR3 has 16 residues. CDR3 sequence: CASSQERVGVGYEQYF. The CDR3 nucleotides are TGTGCCAGCAGCCAAGAGAGGGTTGGGGTCGGCTACGAGCAGTACTTC.

The chain uses TRBV11-2 and TRBJ2-7; possibly TRBD1 or TRBD2 for D (6 bases each). V lost 5 bases and J 5 bases, leaving 16 bases between the germline ends. This CDR3 is built from 14 residues. The germline gives CDR1 SGHAT, CDR2 FQNNGV. CDR3 nucleotides: TGTGCCAGCAGCACGCGGGACACGGACGACGAGCAGTACTTC. It translates to CASSTRDTDDEQYF.

This chain connects TRBV20-1 to TRBJ1-4; D gene unclear. Germline V gene sequence: CDR1 DFQATT, CDR2 SNEGSKA (reference sequence). This CDR3 has 13 residues. Here the CDR3 reads CSPGRASDEKLFF. CDR3 bases: TGCAGCCCCGGACGGGCCTCGGATGAAAAACTGTTTTTT.

This clonotype was counted between two and nine times. This chain uses TRBV6-4 with TRBJ2-1; D might be TRBD2 (5 bases). The CDR3 has 13 residues. Germline V gives CDR1 MRHNA, CDR2 SNTAGT. V was cut by 2 bases and J by 3 bases, with 5 bases left in between. The CDR3 DNA is TGTGCCAGCAGTGACAGCGGCTACAATGAGCAGTTCTTC. It codes for CASSDSGYNEQFF.

The chain joins TRBV5-1 to TRBJ1-6; TRBD1 agrees at 7 bases. CDR3 size: 16 residues. The germline V gene encodes CDR1 SGHRS and CDR2 YFSETQ. J was trimmed by 3 bases and V by 5 bases; bases with no gene match: 8. The CDR3: CASRDDRDSYNSPLHF. As DNA, the CDR3 is TGCGCCAGCAGGGACGACCGGGACAGCTATAATTCACCCCTCCACTTT.

This clonotype has only one observation. The chain is built from TRBV6-5 and TRBJ1-1, with D uncertain. V dropped 6 bases and J dropped 6 bases, with 14 bases sitting between them. Per the germline V gene, CDR1 is MNHEY and CDR2 is SVGAGI. This CDR3 is 13 amino acids long. The CDR3: CASRGRAASEAFF. For the CDR3, the DNA is TGTGCCAGCAGGGGGAGGGCGGCCTCTGAAGCTTTCTTT.

The chain employs TRBV20-1 and TRBJ2-1; the match to TRBD2 covers 10 bases. V lost 2 bases, J lost 1 base, and 5 bases stayed unmatched. The CDR3 consists of 16 residues. CDR1 DFQATT and CDR2 SNEGSKA come from the germline V gene (reference sequence). The CDR3 nucleotides read TGCAGTGCTAGACCTACACTAGCGGGGTCCTACAATGAGCAGTTCTTC. Encoded protein: CSARPTLAGSYNEQFF.

V usage is TRBV15 and J usage is TRBJ2-5; TRBD2 matches 10 bases. Trimming removed 0 bases from V and 5 bases from J; junction bases left unmatched: 6. The CDR3 consists of 16 residues. Germline loops: CDR1 LNHNV, CDR2 YYDKDF (reference sequence). The CDR3 here is CATSRDPAGGLETQYF. The CDR3, as DNA: TGTGCCACCAGCAGAGATCCAGCGGGGGGGCTGGAGACCCAGTACTTC.

The chain carries TRBV9 and TRBJ1-3; 7 bases align to TRBD1. CDR3 size: 18 residues. CDR1 is SGDLS and CDR2 is YYNGEE in the germline V gene. The J segment lost 2 bases and the V segment lost 0 bases, leaving 11 bases of the junction unmatched. The CDR3 nucleotides are TGTGCCAGCAGCGTAGAGAAAGGGGCAGGGGGGACTGGAAACACCATATATTTT. It yields the protein CASSVEKGAGGTGNTIYF.

The chain recombines TRBV4-3 with TRBJ2-7; D may be TRBD1 or TRBD2 (5 bases each). The CDR3 length is 15 residues. V dropped 0 bases and J dropped 2 bases, with 11 bases sitting between them. Germline lookup yields CDR1 LGHNA and CDR2 YSLEER. The CDR3 is CASSQDRDPTYEQYF. CDR3 nucleotides: TGCGCCAGCAGCCAAGACCGGGACCCTACCTACGAGCAGTACTTC.